The following is a T cell receptor (beta chain) sequence with its context. The antigen remains unidentified. V lost 4 bases to trimming and J lost 4 bases; unmatched junction nucleotides: 2. This CDR3 spans 13 amino acids. Germline-derived CDR1 and CDR2 are SGHTS and YDEGEE. Libraries were prepared by immunoSEQ multiplex PCR; TCRdb keeps only in-frame clonotypes and omits some of them. Of about 70,000 clones listed, roughly 90% are singletons. This sample is drawn from a study of T cells in localized non-small cell lung cancer. Study-wide results and caveats: A median of about 52 clones ranked among the top 100 in tumor appeared in adjacent lung.

The source is a male donor aged 60 or over with stage III squamous cell lung carcinoma. Sequences were derived from peripheral blood, sampled before any cancer treatment. V is TRBV5-8 and J is TRBJ2-1; 7 bases map to TRBD1. The DNA of the CDR3 is TGTGCCAGCAGCGGGGACAGATACAATGAGCAGTTCTTC. It specifies CASSGDRYNEQFF.